Presented here are 24 T cell receptor beta chains from one specimen sequenced in a study of PD-L1 blockade in urothelial cancer. The method was immunoSEQ multiplex PCR; TCRdb's version includes in-frame clones alone and lacks a portion of them. Altogether tens of thousands of clones are present, approximately 84% being singletons, with the ten largest covering 9.6%. The source material was PBMCs, sampled around atezolizumab (anti-PD-L1) treatment. The receptors derive from an older man with urothelial cancer.

The chain has TRBV9 and TRBJ1-1, with no clear D. CDR3 length: 12 residues. The V gene's germline CDR1 is SGDLS and CDR2 YYNGEE. V shed 4 bases and J shed 0 bases, with 4 bases lying between them. The CDR3 DNA is TGTGCCAGCAGCAACATGAACACTGAAGCTTTCTTT. As protein: CASSNMNTEAFF.

This chain links TRBV27 with TRBJ2-1, with unresolved D. CDR1 is MNHEY and CDR2 is SMNVEV in the germline V gene (reference sequence). The V end lost 2 bases, the J end lost 9 bases, and 11 bases lay between the germline ends. The CDR3 is 13 amino acids. CDR3: CASSLSLVREQFF. CDR3 DNA sequence: TGTGCCAGCAGTTTAAGTCTAGTTCGTGAGCAGTTCTTC.

This sequence joins TRBV28 and TRBJ2-7; TRBD2 matches at 9 bases. Per germline, CDR1 MDHEN and CDR2 SYDVKM. Trimming removed 2 bases from V and 5 bases from J; junction bases left unmatched: 4. CDR3 length: 14 amino acids. The CDR3 DNA follows: TGTGCCAGCAGTTTAATAGCGGGAGCCCACGAGCAGTACTTC. Amino acids: CASSLIAGAHEQYF.

This rearrangement joins TRBV19 to TRBJ2-6; the D gene is possibly TRBD1 (5 bases). The CDR3 extends over 17 amino acids. Between the trimmed V and J ends, which lost 5 bases and 2 bases, there was a span of 16 bases. CDR1 is LNHDA, CDR2 SQIVND, per germline (reference sequence). In DNA, the CDR3 is TGTGCCAGTAGTTCTCACCAGGGATTAGCTGGGGCCAACGTCCTGACTTTC. Amino acid sequence: CASSSHQGLAGANVLTF.

This clone was counted between two and nine times. The rearrangement joins TRBV6-5 to TRBJ2-7; 7 bases are a match to TRBD2. The trim removed 6 bases at V and 4 bases at J, leaving 3 bases unmatched. Germline assignment: CDR1 MNHEY and CDR2 SVGAGI. The CDR3 is 12 amino acids. This chain's CDR3 is CASRGGTYEQYF. The CDR3 DNA follows: TGTGCCAGCAGGGGGGGGACGTACGAGCAGTACTTC.

The table lists this clone with a count of one. The CDR3 region is CASSLGPGFQYEQYF. The DNA of the CDR3 is TGCGCCAGCAGCTTGGGGCCGGGATTCCAATACGAGCAGTACTTC. The V call is TRBV5-1, the J call TRBJ2-7, with D perhaps matching TRBD2 (5 bases). This CDR3 has 15 residues. In germline, CDR1 is SGHRS, CDR2 YFSETQ. V lost 0 bases and J lost 4, with 14 bases in between.

This sequence joins TRBV29-1 and TRBJ2-1; 14 positions match TRBD2. V lost 4 bases, J lost 7 bases, and 6 bases stayed unmatched. The CDR3 loop spans 15 amino acids. The germline V gene encodes CDR1 SQVTM and CDR2 ANQGSEA. The CDR3 loop reads CSVVGTSGSLNEQFF. DNA of the CDR3: TGCAGCGTTGTTGGGACTAGCGGGAGTTTGAATGAGCAGTTCTTC.

The chain is built from TRBV27 and TRBJ1-4, with D uncertain. This CDR3 is built from 17 residues. Germline assignment: CDR1 MNHEY and CDR2 SMNVEV (reference sequence). Trimming left V 0 bases short and J 8 bases short, with 19 bases between. The CDR3 DNA sequence: TGTGCCAGCAGTTTATCGATCGGTTTTCATGGTTACGAAAAACTGTTTTTT. Translating gives CASSLSIGFHGYEKLFF.

V usage is TRBV5-8 and J usage is TRBJ2-7; 7 positions agree with TRBD2. V shed 2 bases and J 5 bases; nucleotides not matched to a gene: 10. The V gene's germline CDR1 is SGHTS and CDR2 YDEGEE. CDR3 length: 15 amino acids. CDR3 amino acids: CASSFRGSKGNEQYF. In DNA form, the CDR3 reads TGTGCCAGCAGCTTTCGCGGGAGTAAAGGGAACGAGCAGTACTTC. Filled out from reference TRBV5-8 and TRBJ2-7, the complete variable domain reads EAGVTQSPTHLIKTRGQQATLRCSPISGHTSVYWYQQALGLGLQFLLWYDEGEERNRGNFPPRFSGRQFPNYSSELNVNALELEDSALYLCASSFRGSKGNEQYFGPGTRLTVT.

The chain combines TRBV15 with TRBJ1-5; 7 bases are shared with TRBD1. CDR1 and CDR2 from the germline V gene are LNHNV and YYDKDF (reference sequence). V gave up 7 bases and J gave up 5 bases; unmatched junction bases: 2. CDR3 length: 12 amino acids. CDR3 loop: CATTTGHQPQHF. CDR3 nucleotides: TGTGCCACCACGACAGGGCATCAGCCCCAGCATTTT.

The chain couples TRBV11-3 to TRBJ2-1, with TRBD1 matching over 8 bases. The CDR3 runs 13 residues. J was trimmed by 5 bases and V by 5 bases; bases with no gene match: 2. Germline V gene data show CDR1 as SGHNT and CDR2 as YENEEA. CDR3 amino acids: CASSRQGHNEQFF. CDR3 DNA sequence: TGTGCCAGCAGCAGACAGGGGCACAATGAGCAGTTCTTC.

The V gene is TRBV7-6, the J gene TRBJ2-7; 11 nucleotides agree with TRBD1. V lost 5 bases, J lost 4 bases, and 4 bases stayed unmatched. There are 14 residues in the CDR3. In germline, CDR1 is SGHVS, CDR2 FNYEAQ. The CDR3 sequence: CASSRGQGAYEQYF. CDR3 DNA: TGTGCCAGCAGCCGCGGACAGGGGGCTTACGAGCAGTACTTC. The variable domain in full, with the rest retrieved from reference TRBV7-6 and TRBJ2-7, is GAGVSQSPRYKVTKRGQDVALRCDPISGHVSLYWYRQALGQGPEFLTYFNYEAQQDKSGLPNDRFSAERPEGSISTLTIQRTEQRDSAMYRCASSRGQGAYEQYFGPGTRLTVT.

The chain recombines TRBV6-5 with TRBJ1-1; tentatively, D is TRBD1 (5 bases). Germline-derived CDR1 and CDR2 are MNHEY and SVGAGI. This CDR3 has 14 amino acids. The ends were cut back, 2 bases at V and 4 bases at J, with 11 bases in the middle. CDR3 residues: CASSYEPRGTEAFF. The CDR3, as DNA: TGTGCCAGCAGTTACGAGCCAAGGGGCACTGAAGCTTTCTTT.

The chain employs TRBV11-3 and TRBJ2-5; tentative D call: TRBD2 (6 bases). The V end was cut by 1 base, the J end by 2 bases, with 11 bases between. The germline V gene has CDR1 SGHNT and CDR2 YENEEA. This CDR3 region has 15 residues. The CDR3 DNA is TGTGCCAGCAGCTTAGGGAGTAGCGGACAAGAGACCCAGTACTTC. Its protein product is CASSLGSSGQETQYF. The variable domain in full, completed from reference TRBV11-3 and TRBJ2-5, reads EAGVVQSPRYKIIEKKQPVAFWCNPISGHNTLYWYLQNLGQGPELLIRYENEEAVDDSQLPKDRFSAERLKGVDSTLKIQPAELGDSAVYLCASSLGSSGQETQYFGPGTRLLVL.

This chain joins TRBV9 and TRBJ2-7; D is possibly TRBD1 (6 bases). The CDR3 spans 16 residues. Germline CDR1 SGDLS, CDR2 YYNGEE. V was pared by 4 bases and J by 0 bases, with 17 bases between. DNA of the CDR3: TGTGCCAGCAGCCCCACCCCCGGACAGAGCTCCTACGAGCAGTACTTC. It is translated as CASSPTPGQSSYEQYF.

This chain connects TRBV11-1 to TRBJ2-2; 8 nucleotides align to TRBD1. Germline V CDR1 and CDR2: SGHAT, FQDESV (reference sequence). Germline trimming cut 5 bases from V and 5 bases from J; bases unmatched to any gene: 10. This CDR3 contains 16 residues. CDR3 sequence reads: CASSPRQGSRTGELFF. Written as DNA, the CDR3 is TGTGCCAGCAGCCCTCGACAGGGGAGTAGAACCGGGGAGCTGTTTTTT.

V and J are TRBV10-2 and TRBJ2-2; tentatively, D is TRBD1 (6 bases). Germline V gives CDR1 WSHSY, CDR2 SAAADI. The CDR3 extends over 15 amino acids. V was shortened by 7 bases and J by 4 bases, with 16 bases between the two germline ends. The CDR3 spells CASNNRVESTGELFF. CDR3 sequence (DNA): TGCGCCAGCAATAACAGGGTGGAGAGCACCGGGGAGCTGTTTTTT.

Only a few counts were recorded for this clone. The chain links TRBV28 to TRBJ2-4; 7 bases map to TRBD1. Per the germline V gene, CDR1 is MDHEN and CDR2 is SYDVKM. V was pared by 5 bases and J by 9 bases, with 7 bases of the junction left unmatched. The CDR3 totals 13 residues. CDR3 sequence reads: CASSGDSTSIQYF. CDR3 nucleotides: TGTGCCAGCAGTGGGGACAGCACCAGCATTCAGTACTTC. The full variable domain, in which reference TRBV28 and TRBJ2-4 provide the parts outside the CDR3, is DVKVTQSSRYLVKRTGEKVFLECVQDMDHENMFWYRQDPGLGLRLIYFSYDVKMKEKGDIPEGYSVSREKKERFSLILESASTNQTSMYLCASSGDSTSIQYFGAGTRLSVL.

The gene calls are TRBV2 and TRBJ1-1, with D tentatively TRBD1 (5 bases). In germline, CDR1 is SNHLY, CDR2 FYNNEI. V lost 2 bases and J 0 bases, leaving 10 bases between the germline ends. The CDR3 consists of 15 residues. This chain's CDR3 is CASSERGGVNTEAFF. For the CDR3, the DNA is TGTGCCAGCAGTGAAAGAGGAGGGGTGAACACTGAAGCTTTCTTT.

The chain recombines TRBV30 with TRBJ2-3, with D unresolved. V was clipped by 5 bases and J by 0 bases, with 15 bases between them. Germline V lookup: CDR1 GTSNPN, CDR2 SVGIG (reference sequence). There are 15 residues in the CDR3. CDR3: CAWEDSESSTDTQYF. In DNA, the CDR3 is TGTGCCTGGGAAGATTCGGAGAGCAGCACAGATACGCAGTATTTT.

This chain links TRBV6-1 with TRBJ1-1; 7 bases match TRBD1. The V segment lost 4 bases and the J segment 10 bases; nucleotides outside the gene matches: 6. From germline, CDR1 is MNHNS and CDR2 SASEGT. This CDR3 comprises 12 residues. The CDR3 bases are TGTGCCAGCAGTGGAACAGGGGTGGGAGCTTTCTTT. Amino acid sequence: CASSGTGVGAFF.

The gene calls are TRBV30 and TRBJ1-2; no reliable D call. Trimming left V 1 base short and J 4 bases short, with 7 bases between. CDR3 length equals 12 residues. Germline assignment: CDR1 GTSNPN and CDR2 SVGIG (reference sequence). The CDR3 here is CAWSGAVYGYTF. The DNA of the CDR3 is TGTGCCTGGAGTGGGGCCGTCTATGGCTACACCTTC.

This chain joins TRBV7-9 and TRBJ2-3; 12 nucleotides match TRBD2. Germline V gene data show CDR1 as SEHNR and CDR2 as FQNEAQ (reference sequence). V lost 5 bases to trimming and J lost 6 bases; unmatched junction nucleotides: 9. There are 16 residues in the CDR3. Here the CDR3 DNA reads TGTGCCAGCAGCCCAACGACTAGCGGGAGCATGGATACGCAGTATTTT. It translates to CASSPTTSGSMDTQYF.

This clone was observed a handful of times. V gene TRBV7-9 combines with J gene TRBJ1-5; no definite D call. The V gene's germline CDR1 is SEHNR and CDR2 FQNEAQ (reference sequence). CDR3 length: 14 residues. V was pared by 1 base and J by 7 bases, with 11 bases between. The chain's CDR3 is CASSLEGVGQPQHF. In DNA form, the CDR3 reads TGTGCCAGCAGCTTAGAGGGAGTTGGGCAGCCCCAGCATTTT.